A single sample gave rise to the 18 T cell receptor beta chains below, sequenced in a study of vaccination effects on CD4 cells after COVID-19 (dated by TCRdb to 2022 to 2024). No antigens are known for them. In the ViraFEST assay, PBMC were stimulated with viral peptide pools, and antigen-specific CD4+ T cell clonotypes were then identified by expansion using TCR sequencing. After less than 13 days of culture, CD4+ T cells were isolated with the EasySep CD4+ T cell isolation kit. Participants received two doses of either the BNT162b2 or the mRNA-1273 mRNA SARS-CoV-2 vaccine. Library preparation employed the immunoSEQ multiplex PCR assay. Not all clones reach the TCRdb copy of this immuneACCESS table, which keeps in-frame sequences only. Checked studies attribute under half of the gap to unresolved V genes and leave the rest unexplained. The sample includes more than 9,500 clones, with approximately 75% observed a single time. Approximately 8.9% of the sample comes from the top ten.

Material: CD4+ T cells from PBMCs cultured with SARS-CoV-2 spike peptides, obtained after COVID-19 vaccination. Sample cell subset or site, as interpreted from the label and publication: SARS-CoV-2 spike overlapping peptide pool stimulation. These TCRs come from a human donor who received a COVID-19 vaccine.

For the CDR3, the DNA is TGTGCCTGGAGCGCACCGGGACAGGGAACACCCCTCCACTTT. Protein: CAWSAPGQGTPLHF. The chain is built from TRBV30 and TRBJ1-6; 9 bases are shared with TRBD1. CDR1 and CDR2 from the germline V gene are GTSNPN and SVGIG (reference sequence). Trimming at V came to 3 bases and at J to 11 bases, leaving 8 bases not matched to a gene. This CDR3 has 14 amino acids.

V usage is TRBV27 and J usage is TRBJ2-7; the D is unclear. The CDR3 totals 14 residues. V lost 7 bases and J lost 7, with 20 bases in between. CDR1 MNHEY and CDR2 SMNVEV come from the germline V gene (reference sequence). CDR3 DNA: TGTGCCAGCACCCCCTATGGCGGCCTGGGGGAGCAGTACTTC. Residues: CASTPYGGLGEQYF.

CDR3 residues: CASSLSWTGRDKQYF. For the CDR3, the DNA is TGTGCCAGCAGCTTATCGTGGACAGGGCGGGACAAGCAGTACTTC. The V call is TRBV7-9, the J call TRBJ2-7; 8 bases are a match to TRBD1. This CDR3 is 15 amino acids long. V gave up 2 bases and J gave up 8 bases; unmatched junction bases: 11. Germline V gives CDR1 SEHNR, CDR2 FQNEAQ (reference sequence).

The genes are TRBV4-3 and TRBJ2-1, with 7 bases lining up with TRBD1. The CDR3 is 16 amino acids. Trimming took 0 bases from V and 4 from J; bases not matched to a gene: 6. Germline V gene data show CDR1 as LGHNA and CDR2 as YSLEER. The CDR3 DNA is TGCGCCAGCAGCCAAGATCGGACAGGCTTGTACAATGAGCAGTTCTTC. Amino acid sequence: CASSQDRTGLYNEQFF.

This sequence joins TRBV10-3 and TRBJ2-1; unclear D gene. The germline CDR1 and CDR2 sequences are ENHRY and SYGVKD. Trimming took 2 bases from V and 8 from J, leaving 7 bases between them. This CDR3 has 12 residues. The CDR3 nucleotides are TGTGCCATCAGTGAGGGGGTGGATGAGCAGTTCTTC. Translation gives CAISEGVDEQFF.

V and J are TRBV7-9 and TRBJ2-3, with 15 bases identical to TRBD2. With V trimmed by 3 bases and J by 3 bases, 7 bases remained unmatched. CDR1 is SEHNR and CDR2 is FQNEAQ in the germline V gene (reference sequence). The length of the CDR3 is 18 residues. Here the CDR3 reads CASSLRTSGRANTDTQYF. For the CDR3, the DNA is TGTGCCAGCAGCTTGCGGACTAGCGGGAGGGCCAATACAGATACGCAGTATTTT.

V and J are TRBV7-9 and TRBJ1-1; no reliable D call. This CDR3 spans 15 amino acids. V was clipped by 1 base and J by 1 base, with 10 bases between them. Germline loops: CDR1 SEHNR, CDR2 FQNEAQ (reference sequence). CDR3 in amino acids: CASSLVGRGNTEAFF. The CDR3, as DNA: TGTGCCAGCAGCTTAGTGGGTCGGGGGAACACTGAAGCTTTCTTT.

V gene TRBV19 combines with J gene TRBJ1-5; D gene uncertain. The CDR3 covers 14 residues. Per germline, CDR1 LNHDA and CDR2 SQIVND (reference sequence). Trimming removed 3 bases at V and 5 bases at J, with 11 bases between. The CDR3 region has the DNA TGTGCCAGTAGTATTTCGGTCAGAGATCAGCCCCAGCATTTT. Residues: CASSISVRDQPQHF. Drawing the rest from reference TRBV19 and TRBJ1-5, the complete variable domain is DGGITQSPKYLFRKEGQNVTLSCEQNLNHDAMYWYRQDPGQGLRLIYYSQIVNDFQKGDIAEGYSVSREKKESFPLTVTSAQKNPTAFYLCASSISVRDQPQHFGDGTRLSIL.

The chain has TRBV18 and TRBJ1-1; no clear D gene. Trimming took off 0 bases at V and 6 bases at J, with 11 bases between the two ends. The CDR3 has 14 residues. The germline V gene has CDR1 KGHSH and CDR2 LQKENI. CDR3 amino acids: CASSPPLHVAEAFF. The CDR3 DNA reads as TGTGCCAGCTCACCACCTCTCCACGTCGCTGAAGCTTTCTTT.

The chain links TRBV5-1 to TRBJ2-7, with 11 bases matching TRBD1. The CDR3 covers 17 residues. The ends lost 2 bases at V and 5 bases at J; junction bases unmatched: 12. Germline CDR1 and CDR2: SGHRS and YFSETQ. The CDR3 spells CASSFLPPGQGGNEQYF. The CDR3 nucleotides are TGCGCCAGCAGCTTCCTGCCCCCGGGACAGGGGGGTAACGAGCAGTACTTC.

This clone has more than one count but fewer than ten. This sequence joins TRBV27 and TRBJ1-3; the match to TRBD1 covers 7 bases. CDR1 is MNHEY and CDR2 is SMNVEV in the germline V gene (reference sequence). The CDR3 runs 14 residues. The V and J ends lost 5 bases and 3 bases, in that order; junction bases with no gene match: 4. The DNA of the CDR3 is TGTGCCAGCAGTGTCACAGGGGATGGAAACACCATATATTTT. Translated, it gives CASSVTGDGNTIYF.

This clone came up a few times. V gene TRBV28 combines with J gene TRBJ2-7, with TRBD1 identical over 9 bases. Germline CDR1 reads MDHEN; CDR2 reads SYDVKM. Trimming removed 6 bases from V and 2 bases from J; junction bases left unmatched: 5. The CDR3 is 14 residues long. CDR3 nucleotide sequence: TGTGCCAGCAGGGGGGACAGGGTGACCTACGAGCAGTACTTC. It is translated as CASRGDRVTYEQYF. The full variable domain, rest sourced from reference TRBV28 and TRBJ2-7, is DVKVTQSSRYLVKRTGEKVFLECVQDMDHENMFWYRQDPGLGLRLIYFSYDVKMKEKGDIPEGYSVSREKKERFSLILESASTNQTSMYLCASRGDRVTYEQYFGPGTRLTVT.

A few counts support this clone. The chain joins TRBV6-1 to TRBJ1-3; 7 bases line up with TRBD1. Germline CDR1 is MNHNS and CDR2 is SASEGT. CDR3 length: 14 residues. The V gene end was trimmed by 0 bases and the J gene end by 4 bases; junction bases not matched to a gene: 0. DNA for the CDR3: TGTGCCAGCAGTGAAGCGGGACAGGGAAACACCATATATTTT. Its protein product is CASSEAGQGNTIYF.

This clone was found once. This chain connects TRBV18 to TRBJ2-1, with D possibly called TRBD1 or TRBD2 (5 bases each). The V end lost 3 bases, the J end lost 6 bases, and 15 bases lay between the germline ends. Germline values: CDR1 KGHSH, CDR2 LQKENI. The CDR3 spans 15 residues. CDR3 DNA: TGTGCCAGCTCACCGGGGATGGGGGTGTTCAATGAGCAGTTCTTC. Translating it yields CASSPGMGVFNEQFF.

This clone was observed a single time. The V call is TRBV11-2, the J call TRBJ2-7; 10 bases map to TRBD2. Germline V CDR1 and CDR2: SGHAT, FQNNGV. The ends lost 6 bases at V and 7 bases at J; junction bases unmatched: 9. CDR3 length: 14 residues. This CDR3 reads CASRPPGLAREQYF. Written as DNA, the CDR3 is TGTGCCAGCAGGCCCCCGGGACTAGCGCGGGAGCAGTACTTC. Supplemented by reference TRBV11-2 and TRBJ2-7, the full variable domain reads EAGVAQSPRYKIIEKRQSVAFWCNPISGHATLYWYQQILGQGPKLLIQFQNNGVVDDSQLPKDRFSAERLKGVDSTLKIQPAKLEDSAVYLCASRPPGLAREQYFGPGTRLTVT.

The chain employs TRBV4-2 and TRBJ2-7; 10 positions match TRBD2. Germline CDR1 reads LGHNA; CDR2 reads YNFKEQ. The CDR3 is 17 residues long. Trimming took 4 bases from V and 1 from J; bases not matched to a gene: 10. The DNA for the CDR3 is TGTGCCAGCAGCCGCCATGGGCTAGCGGGAGTATCCTACGAGCAGTACTTC. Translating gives CASSRHGLAGVSYEQYF.

In nucleotides, the CDR3 is TGTGCCAGCAGCTTAGGAGGGGGCGCCCCGGGCGGGGAGCTGTTTTTT. Protein product: CASSLGGGAPGGELFF. The gene calls are TRBV7-3 and TRBJ2-2; maybe TRBD1 (7 bases). The CDR3 is made up of 16 amino acids. Trimming pared 2 bases from V and 7 bases from J, leaving 17 bases between. CDR1 is SGHTA, CDR2 FQGTGA, per germline.

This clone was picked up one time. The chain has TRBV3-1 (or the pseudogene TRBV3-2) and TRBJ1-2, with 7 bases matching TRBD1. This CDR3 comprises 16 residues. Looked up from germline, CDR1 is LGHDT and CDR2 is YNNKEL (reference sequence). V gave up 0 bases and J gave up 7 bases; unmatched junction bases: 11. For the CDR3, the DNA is TGTGCCAGCAGCCAAGATGATCAGGGGGGATTTGCTGGCTACACCTTC. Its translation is CASSQDDQGGFAGYTF.